In this sample, the clone carrying this T cell receptor (beta chain) turned up many times. The antigen is unknown. These data belong to a study of Graves' ophthalmopathy and Graves' hyperthyroidism. Study-level background: The authors collected peripheral blood at initial diagnosis, before any treatment. Study-wide results and limits: Ophthalmopathy progression was predicted with under 71% sensitivity and around 78% specificity. Most thyroid clonotypes with frequency above 0.001 were detected in blood too.

Amplifying from RNA transcripts, the study obtained TCR beta CDR3 regions. The first round was an RT-PCR with HTBI primers, and the second round was a multiplex PCR. TCRdb passed the multiplex PCR reads through MiXCR, listing each CDR3 protein once. The data show 200,000 to 250,000 distinct CDR3 sequences, about a fifth seen once. The CDR3 is 12 residues long. Germline V gene data show CDR1 as MRHNA and CDR2 as SNTAGT. Between the trimmed V and J ends, which lost 6 bases and 3 bases, there was a span of 8 bases. Symptoms, serum thyroxine and TRAb, thyroid ultrasound, and orbital computed tomography formed the diagnostic basis.

This chain links TRBV6-4 with TRBJ1-1; D gene unclear. The TCR sequence derives from a woman aged 50 to 65 with Graves' ophthalmopathy. The sequenced material came from peripheral blood. This chain's CDR3 is CASSDGYTEAFF. For the CDR3, the DNA is TGTGCCAGCAGCGACGGGTACACTGAAGCTTTCTTT.